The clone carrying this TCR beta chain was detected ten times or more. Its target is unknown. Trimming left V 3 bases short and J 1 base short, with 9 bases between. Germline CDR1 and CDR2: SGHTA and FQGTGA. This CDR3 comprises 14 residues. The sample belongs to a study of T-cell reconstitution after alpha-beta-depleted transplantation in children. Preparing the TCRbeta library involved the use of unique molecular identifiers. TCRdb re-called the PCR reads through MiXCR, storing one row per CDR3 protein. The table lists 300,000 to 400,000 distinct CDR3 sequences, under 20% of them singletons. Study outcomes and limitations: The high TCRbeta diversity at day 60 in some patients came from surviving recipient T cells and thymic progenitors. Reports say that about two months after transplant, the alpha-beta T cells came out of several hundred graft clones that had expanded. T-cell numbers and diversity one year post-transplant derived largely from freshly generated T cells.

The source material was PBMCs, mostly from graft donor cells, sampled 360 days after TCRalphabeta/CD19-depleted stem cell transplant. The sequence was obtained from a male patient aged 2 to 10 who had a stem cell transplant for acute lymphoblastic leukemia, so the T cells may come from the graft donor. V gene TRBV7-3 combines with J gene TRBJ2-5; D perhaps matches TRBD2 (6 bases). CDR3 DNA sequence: TGTGCCAGCAGCTTTGGAGGGCGCCAAGAGACCCAGTACTTC. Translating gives CASSFGGRQETQYF.